This TCR beta chain was recovered during a study of T cells after yellow fever vaccination. By 5'RACE template switching, TCR cDNA was produced, with a universal primer site and UMIs added in the process. One entry per CDR3 protein results from TCRdb running MiXCR on the 5' RACE reads. Here the sample spans a few hundred thousand distinct CDR3 sequences, roughly 9% being singletons. The receptor was derived from a man younger than 35 who received the YFV17D yellow fever vaccine. This material consisted of CD4+ T cells sorted from PBMCs, taken 5 days after the yellow fever booster vaccination.

CDR3 in amino acids: CASSKHGNSGNTIYF. The DNA of the CDR3 is TGTGCCAGCAGTAAACACGGCAACTCTGGAAACACCATATATTTT. The rearrangement uses TRBV6-5 and TRBJ1-3; D unresolved. This CDR3 contains 15 residues. The ends were cut back, 5 bases at V and 0 bases at J, with 11 bases in the middle. Germline V gene data show CDR1 as MNHEY and CDR2 as SVGAGI.